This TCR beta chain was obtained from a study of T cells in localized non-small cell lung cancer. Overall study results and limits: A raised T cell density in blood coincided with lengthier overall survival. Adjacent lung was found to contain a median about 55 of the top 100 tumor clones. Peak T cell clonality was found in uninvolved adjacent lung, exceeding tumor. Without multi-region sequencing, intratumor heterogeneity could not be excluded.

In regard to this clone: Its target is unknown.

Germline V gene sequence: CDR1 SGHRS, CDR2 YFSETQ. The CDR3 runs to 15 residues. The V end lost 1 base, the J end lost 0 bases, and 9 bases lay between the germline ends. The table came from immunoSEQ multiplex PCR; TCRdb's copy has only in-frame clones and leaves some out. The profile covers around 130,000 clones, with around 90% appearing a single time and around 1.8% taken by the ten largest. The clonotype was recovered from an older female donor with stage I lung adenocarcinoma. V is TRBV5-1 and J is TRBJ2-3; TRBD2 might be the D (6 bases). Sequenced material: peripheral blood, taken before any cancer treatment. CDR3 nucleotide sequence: TGCGCCAGCAGCTTGTCACTAGCTAGCACAGATACGCAGTATTTT. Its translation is CASSLSLASTDTQYF.